This T cell receptor (beta chain) was sequenced in a study of a mutant IDH1 vaccine in newly diagnosed glioma. The overall study: Among treated patients, about 60% were male and around 40% female, and mean age was approximately 40 years.

The V gene's germline CDR1 is LGHNA and CDR2 YNFKEQ. This CDR3 is built from 16 residues. V gave up 1 base and J gave up 1 base, with 8 bases separating them. Time point in this sample: baseline, week 1 (first vaccination visit). Treatment indicated: pre-vaccination baseline after standard-of-care therapy. Sequencing was performed with immunoSEQ multiplex PCR; in TCRdb, only in-frame clones are kept and a portion is missing. This sample has just under 95,000 clones, with 80% found just once. Here the sequenced sample was PBMCs, taken from a glioma patient treated with radiotherapy, temozolomide or both. The receptor was isolated from a man in his forties with glioma. The rearrangement joins TRBV4-2 to TRBJ1-6; D is unresolved. The CDR3 spells CASSQVTDSYNSPLHF. The CDR3 bases are TGTGCCAGCAGCCAAGTGACGGATTCCTATAATTCACCCCTCCACTTT.